This note documents a single T cell receptor beta chain sequence. There is no known antigen for this receptor. Base qualities are not at hand, and no much larger clone is one base apart. TCR CDR3 regions were amplified from genomic DNA by multiplex PCR using the deep immunoSEQ assay. For each cell subset, the extracted genomic DNA was distributed evenly across all wells of several immunoSEQ 96-well plates, and each plate served as one replicate. Each replicate PCR for sorted subsets received around 0.2 ug genomic DNA, equal to tens of thousands of T cell genomes. Purified libraries were quantified with a Qubit 3.0 fluorometer, sized on a Bioanalyzer 2100, and re-quantified with the KAPA Library Quantification kit. A separate single-read 150-cycle Illumina NextSeq 550 flow cell was used to sequence each immunoSEQ 96-well plate. The source study handled its data this way. Because the immunoSEQ output held only junctional sequences and lacked quality scores, the filtering could not match the filtering applied to full-length reads. To assign V/J genes and CDR3, sequences were annotated against IMGT germline references using PyIR, a Python wrapper for IgBLAST v1.9. Reads were removed for weak V/J assignments (E-value above 1e-6), missing CDR3, stop codons, out-of-frame junctions, or ambiguous translated residues. V3J clonotypes were defined as sequences sharing an identical inferred V gene, J gene, and CDR3 amino acid sequence. To compute the percentage overlap between repertoires, the number of shared unique clonotypes was divided by the size of the smaller repertoire. Richness of each repertoire was evaluated using RTK rarefaction, the Chao1 estimator, and Recon v2.1 estimates of unobserved clonotypes. OLGA was used to compute generation probabilities for all TCRbeta clonotypes that the gDNA method yielded from a few donors. The immuneACCESS repertoire file appears here via TCRdb, limited to in-frame rearrangements. These files lack a portion of the clones; in checked studies, under half of the deficit traces to unresolved V genes, and the cause of the others is not known. Clone size and the V and J calls come from that table; the DNA yielded D and trimming. The sample data list about 120,000 clones, and 68% of these were observed just once. The ten largest account for roughly a quarter of the sample.

Donors were healthy HIV-negative adults with no recently reported acute infections or vaccinations. Only Caucasian adults living in Nashville, Tennessee, USA were represented among the donors. CD8 memory samples consisted of magnetically selected CD45RO+ cells combined with CCR7-negative CD45RA+ effector memory (TemRA) cells. Blood was obtained by leukapheresis, after which PBMCs were separated by Ficoll-Histopaque density gradient centrifugation and cryopreserved in liquid nitrogen vapor phase. Analytical flow cytometry was used to check the purity and quantity of every magnetically sorted T cell population. Genomic DNA was isolated from each sorted fraction and quantified by UV absorbance on a Nanodrop 2000c. The data were taken from a study of shared clonotypes between healthy human individuals (TCRdb year 2020). In terms of the full investigation: The cohort comprised a couple of women and a few men aged 18 to 49 years. Different laboratories and diverse techniques were used to prepare libraries and sequence TCR repertoires, to increase sequencing depth and limit assay-specific biases. To estimate repertoire size and how much clonotype sharing occurs between individuals, the study deeply sequenced the blood TCR repertoires of roughly 5 healthy adults. For each donor, three plates each were used for CD4 naive and CD4 memory, two plates were used for CD8 naive, and one plate was used for CD8 memory. Per donor, leukapheresis produced somewhere between about 0.94 and 9 billion PBMCs. The study at large found these results: Only blood was sampled, and tissue TCR repertoires likely differ from those in blood. Higher generation probabilities were observed for clonotypes shared by all four sorted-subset donors than for non-shared clonotypes. Pairwise subsampling led to the expectation that sequencing depth would affect the degree of clonotype sharing among donors. Estimated clonotype richness was generally larger for naive than for memory subsets. Sharing across several donors was observed for 5% to 6.5% of naive CD4, over 3% of naive CD8, 2% to 2.5% of memory CD4, and about 0.39% of memory CD8 clonotypes. Rarefaction of sorted-subset datasets indicated incomplete sequencing despite the large sequencing depth. The genetic and exposure-history diversity represented was limited by the small number of donors.

This clonotype originated in a woman under 40 in good health. Sequenced material: memory CD8+ T cells sorted from blood. Taken with the paper, the label for cell subset or site translates to: CD45RO+ cells pooled with CCR7-negative TemRA cells.

The bases read TGTGCCAGCAGTGAGCTCGGGGACAGGGCCTACGAGCAGTACTTC. It specifies CASSELGDRAYEQYF. Recombination connected TRBV25-1 to TRBJ2-7, and 9 junctional nucleotides match TRBD1. Here V drops 3 bases and J drops 2 bases, and the junction holds 5 bases not matched to any gene. Taken from cysteine to phenylalanine, the CDR3 has 15 residues. Solely the CDR3 DNA is kept, with 45 bases framed from the first base. From the germline V gene, CDR1 is MGHDK and CDR2 is SYGVNS.